One sample yielded the 11 T cell receptor beta chains listed below, sequenced in a study of blood T cells in healthy people across ages. Alongside a J-beta primer mix, a sample-barcoded 5' primer served in a second PCR lasting roughly 7 to 12 cycles. TCRdb fed the 5' RACE reads into MiXCR, producing one record per CDR3 protein. The repertoire holds approximately 360,000 distinct CDR3 sequences, with 52% as singletons. Input material: blood. These receptors were collected from a man between 60 and 75 years old in good health.

The chain uses TRBV20-1 and TRBJ2-5, with 8 positions matching TRBD2. The J call may be wrong; the DNA end is better matched by TRBJ2-7. This CDR3 is 13 amino acids long. Germline V lookup: CDR1 DFQATT, CDR2 SNEGSKA (reference sequence). The CDR3 spells CSAPGGSHYEQYF. CDR3 nucleotide sequence: TGCAGTGCTCCGGGAGGGTCACACTACGAGCAGTACTTC.

This rearrangement joins TRBV6-2 or TRBV6-3 to TRBJ2-7; no firm D call. This CDR3 contains 14 residues. Trimming left V 0 bases short and J 4 bases short, with 10 bases between. Germline CDR1 and CDR2: MNHEY and SVGEGT. The CDR3: CASSYSPGTYEQYF. In DNA form, the CDR3 reads TGTGCCAGCAGTTACTCACCTGGCACTTACGAGCAGTACTTC.

Ten or more counts support this clonotype. The V gene is TRBV7-9, the J gene TRBJ2-1; the match to TRBD2 covers 10 bases. V lost 4 bases to trimming and J lost 8 bases; unmatched junction nucleotides: 11. Per the germline V gene, CDR1 is SEHNR and CDR2 is FQNEAQ (reference sequence). This CDR3 has 16 amino acids. CDR3 coding DNA: TGTGCCAGCAGCTCCCCAGCGGGGGGGTATTCGGATGAGCAGTTCTTC. This sequence encodes CASSSPAGGYSDEQFF.

The genes are TRBV7-6 and TRBJ2-5; 7 nucleotides align to TRBD1. Germline assignment: CDR1 SGHVS and CDR2 FNYEAQ. The CDR3 has 19 amino acids. Trimming removed 0 bases from V and 11 bases from J; junction bases left unmatched: 24. The CDR3 region has the DNA TGTGCCAGCAGCTTAGCCCCCCTCACTACAGGGGTCGGCTACAATGAGCAGTACTTC. It codes for CASSLAPLTTGVGYNEQYF.

About this clonotype itself: With a much larger clone just one base away, this may be a read error. The DNA for the CDR3 is TGTGCCAGCAGTTTGGGGACAGGGACCTACGGGCAGTACTTC. Encoded protein: CASSLGTGTYGQYF. The chain employs TRBV28 and TRBJ2-5; 9 bases map to TRBD1. The CDR3 extends over 14 amino acids. V lost 3 bases, J lost 11 bases, and 10 bases stayed unmatched. CDR1 MDHEN and CDR2 SYDVKM come from the germline V gene. Drawing the rest from reference TRBV28 and TRBJ2-5, the complete variable domain is DVKVTQSSRYLVKRTGEKVFLECVQDMDHENMFWYRQDPGLGLRLIYFSYDVKMKEKGDIPEGYSVSREKKERFSLILESASTNQTSMYLCASSLGTGTYGQYFGPGTRLLVL.

This clonotype was counted between two and nine times. The rearrangement joins TRBV7-9 to TRBJ2-7; the D is unclear. Trimming removed 1 base at V and 0 bases at J, with 10 bases between. The CDR3 spans 15 residues. Germline V gives CDR1 SEHNR, CDR2 FQNEAQ (reference sequence). Here the CDR3 reads CASSLEEYSSYEQYF. The CDR3 nucleotides read TGTGCCAGCAGCTTAGAAGAGTACAGCTCCTACGAGCAGTACTTC.

This clonotype was observed a handful of times. The chain employs TRBV20-1 and TRBJ2-5; D is perhaps TRBD2 (5 bases). CDR1 is DFQATT and CDR2 is SNEGSKA in the germline V gene (reference sequence). This CDR3 region has 12 residues. V shed 0 bases and J shed 5 bases, with 7 bases lying between them. The CDR3 nucleotides read TGCAGTGCTAGAGAGAGAGGGGAGACCCAGTACTTC. This sequence encodes CSARERGETQYF.

Written as DNA, the CDR3 is TGTGCCAGCAGCGCCCAACCCGGGACTAACTACAATGAGCAGTACTTC. Translated, it gives CASSAQPGTNYNEQYF. This sequence joins TRBV9 and TRBJ2-1; 7 bases fit TRBD2. The end of the DNA is better explained by TRBJ2-7, so the J call may be wrong. The germline gives CDR1 SGDLS, CDR2 YYNGEE. The CDR3 is made up of 16 amino acids.

The genes are TRBV7-2 and TRBJ1-2; D is possibly TRBD1 (6 bases). CDR3 size: 14 residues. Germline CDR1 and CDR2: SGHTA and FQGNSA. With 5 bases removed from V and 6 bases from J, the gap between germline ends came to 16 bases. Here the CDR3 DNA reads TGTGCCAGCAGCCTCGACAGGAGGAGTGATGGCTACACCTTC. Translating it yields CASSLDRRSDGYTF.

In its sample, this clonotype was seen a few times. The chain recombines TRBV12-3 or TRBV12-4 with TRBJ1-1; D is unclear. Trimming shortened V by 2 bases and J by 5 bases, and 6 bases separated the two germline ends. The CDR3 is 12 residues long. CDR3 sequence (DNA): TGTGCCAGCAGTTTAAGGAGAACTGAAGCTTTCTTT. Translated, it gives CASSLRRTEAFF.

The chain couples TRBV29-1 to TRBJ2-3; perhaps TRBD1 as D (5 bases). V lost 6 bases and J lost 0, with 16 bases in between. The CDR3 contains 15 residues. Looked up from germline, CDR1 is SQVTM and CDR2 is ANQGSEA. The CDR3 DNA reads as TGCAGCGTGCCGCGGAACAGGATAAGCACAGATACGCAGTATTTT. This gives the protein CSVPRNRISTDTQYF.